The 29 T cell receptor beta chains below were found in one sample sequenced in a study of blood T cell repertoires in COVID-19 (dated by TCRdb to 2019 to 2021). Receptors were amplified or captured by the immunoSEQ multiplex PCR assay. TCRdb holds this immuneACCESS table with in-frame rearrangements only. Some clones are missing; in checked studies, unresolved V genes explain under half, and the rest has no known cause. The sample table records around 70,000 clones; around 78% of these occur just once. The ten largest clones take up about 14% of the sample. Source material: peripheral blood. The receptors originated from a human donor in a cohort sampled during active COVID-19.

Comments on this clone: The same CDR3 can be traced to other DNA sequences in this sample. The chain uses TRBV19 and TRBJ2-1, with D perhaps matching TRBD2 (6 bases). This CDR3 is 13 amino acids long. Germline CDR1 and CDR2: LNHDA and SQIVND (reference sequence). V was trimmed by 5 bases and J by 7 bases, leaving 12 bases between them. The CDR3 bases are TGTGCCAGTAGTGCTCTCGGGGGAAATGAGCAGTTCTTC. Its translation is CASSALGGNEQFF. Drawing the rest from reference TRBV19 and TRBJ2-1, the complete variable domain is DGGITQSPKYLFRKEGQNVTLSCEQNLNHDAMYWYRQDPGQGLRLIYYSQIVNDFQKGDIAEGYSVSREKKESFPLTVTSAQKNPTAFYLCASSALGGNEQFFGPGTRLTVL.

The chain is built from TRBV4-1 and TRBJ2-7; 13 positions match TRBD2. CDR3 length: 21 residues. The V segment lost 6 bases and the J segment 1 base; nucleotides outside the gene matches: 21. The germline V gene encodes CDR1 MGHRA and CDR2 YSYEKL. The CDR3 DNA follows: TGCGCCAGCAGGGGGACACCCGGGACTAGCGGGGAAATTAGACCTTCCTACGAGCAGTACTTC. Its translation: CASRGTPGTSGEIRPSYEQYF.

CDR3 in amino acids: CASSISGSATSTQYF. The CDR3, as DNA: TGTGCCAGTAGTATAAGCGGGAGCGCGACGAGTACGCAGTATTTT. The chain couples TRBV19 to TRBJ2-3; TRBD2 matches at 8 bases. Germline assignment: CDR1 LNHDA and CDR2 SQIVND (reference sequence). The CDR3 has 15 amino acids. Losses at the gene ends were 2 bases for V and 8 bases for J; bases not matched to a gene: 9.

The chain links TRBV5-1 to TRBJ1-2; D is unresolved. The V end lost 0 bases, the J end lost 3 bases, and 6 bases lay between the germline ends. The germline gives CDR1 SGHRS, CDR2 YFSETQ. CDR3 length equals 13 residues. Here the CDR3 reads CASSLDRDYGYTF. As DNA, the CDR3 is TGCGCCAGCAGCTTGGACAGAGACTATGGCTACACCTTC.

The V call is TRBV7-6, the J call TRBJ2-1; 7 bases map to TRBD2. This CDR3 contains 15 residues. Germline lookup yields CDR1 SGHVS and CDR2 FNYEAQ. The J segment lost 2 bases and the V segment lost 1 base, leaving 2 bases of the junction unmatched. CDR3 sequence reads: CASSLGEGPYNEQFF. CDR3 sequence (DNA): TGTGCCAGCAGCTTAGGGGAGGGCCCCTACAATGAGCAGTTCTTC.

The chain links TRBV4-1 to TRBJ2-4; 15 bases align to TRBD2. V was pared by 4 bases and J by 4 bases, with 2 bases of the junction left unmatched. The CDR3 contains 16 residues. The germline gives CDR1 MGHRA, CDR2 YSYEKL. The CDR3 sequence is CASSRTSGRGKNIQYF. Here the CDR3 DNA reads TGCGCCAGCAGCCGGACTAGCGGGAGGGGAAAAAACATTCAGTACTTC.

J is TRBJ2-1 and V is TRBV21-1; TRBD2, the table's D call, was not compared with the DNA. TRBV21-1 has pseudogene status. The CDR3 runs 14 residues. The CDR3 loop reads CASSVSGSYNEQFF. CDR3 coding DNA: TGTGCCAGCAGCGTTAGCGGTTCCTACAATGAGCAGTTCTTC.

The V call is TRBV19, the J call TRBJ1-1; 9 bases match TRBD1. V lost 5 bases and J lost 7; bases outside the gene matches: 11. The germline V gene has CDR1 LNHDA and CDR2 SQIVND (reference sequence). The CDR3 has 15 amino acids. CDR3 sequence reads: CASSPNRDRVGEAFF. The CDR3 region has the DNA TGTGCCAGTAGTCCAAACCGGGACAGGGTTGGTGAAGCTTTCTTT.

The chain couples TRBV7-9 to TRBJ1-1; D not certain. The CDR3 extends over 14 amino acids. V was trimmed by 5 bases and J by 4 bases, leaving 14 bases between them. Germline lookup yields CDR1 SEHNR and CDR2 FQNEAQ (reference sequence). The CDR3 nucleotides are TGTGCCAGCAGCCCCGGGATCTGGGGCACTGAAGCTTTCTTT. As protein: CASSPGIWGTEAFF.

This clone has only one observation. The rearrangement joins TRBV30 to TRBJ1-2; TRBD1 aligns across 8 bases. The CDR3 sequence is 14 residues long. Germline V lookup: CDR1 GTSNPN, CDR2 SVGIG (reference sequence). The trim removed 3 bases at V and 3 bases at J, leaving 6 bases unmatched. The DNA of the CDR3 is TGTGCCTGGAGCCCAGACAGGGGCGACTATGGCTACACCTTC. Its protein product is CAWSPDRGDYGYTF.

The V gene is TRBV29-1, the J gene TRBJ2-1, with TRBD2 identical over 8 bases. The CDR3 runs 13 residues. Germline trimming cut 2 bases from V and 4 bases from J; bases unmatched to any gene: 1. CDR1 and CDR2 from the germline V gene are SQVTM and ANQGSEA. In DNA, the CDR3 is TGCAGCGTTGAACGGGGGGGGTACAATGAGCAGTTCTTC. Its protein product is CSVERGGYNEQFF.

The count of this clone is one. The chain has TRBV19 and TRBJ2-3, with 13 bases matching TRBD2. J lost 4 bases, V lost 5 bases, and 3 bases had no gene match. The CDR3 runs to 15 residues. CDR1 is LNHDA, CDR2 SQIVND, per germline (reference sequence). The CDR3 nucleotides are TGTGCCAGTAGTGGACTAGCGGGAGCGGCAGATACGCAGTATTTT. Translation gives CASSGLAGAADTQYF.

Many counts were recorded for this clone. As DNA, the CDR3 is TGTGCCAGCAGTATGCGGGACAGGGGCCCTTACGAGCAGTACTTC. This encodes CASSMRDRGPYEQYF. The chain uses TRBV6-5 and TRBJ2-7; 10 positions match TRBD1. Germline V gives CDR1 MNHEY, CDR2 SVGAGI. The CDR3 has 15 amino acids. V lost 5 bases to trimming and J lost 4 bases; unmatched junction nucleotides: 8.

This clone was recorded at least ten times. This sequence joins TRBV28 and TRBJ1-5; maybe TRBD1 (5 bases). The CDR3 is made up of 15 amino acids. CDR1 and CDR2 from the germline V gene are MDHEN and SYDVKM. V lost 6 bases to trimming and J lost 10 bases, with 22 bases between them. CDR3 sequence reads: CASSLPPGLLIPQHF. The CDR3 coding sequence is TGTGCCAGCAGCCTACCCCCAGGGCTTCTGATACCCCAGCATTTT.

CDR3 sequence reads: CASSQTGGLAYEQYF. In DNA, the CDR3 is TGCGCCAGCAGCCAAACAGGGGGCTTGGCCTACGAGCAGTACTTC. The V and J genes are TRBV4-1 and TRBJ2-7, with 9 bases that match TRBD1. Germline V gene lookup returns CDR1 MGHRA and CDR2 YSYEKL. There are 15 residues in the CDR3. With 2 bases clipped from V and 2 bases from J, the junction kept 4 bases outside the gene matches.

V is TRBV19 and J is TRBJ2-1, with D maybe TRBD2 (5 bases). CDR1 LNHDA and CDR2 SQIVND come from the germline V gene (reference sequence). V was cut by 2 bases and J by 9 bases, with 8 bases left in between. The CDR3 totals 12 residues. The CDR3: CASSIREGEQFF. The CDR3 DNA follows: TGTGCCAGTAGTATACGAGAGGGTGAGCAGTTCTTC.

The chain uses TRBV15 and TRBJ2-7, with TRBD2 matching 8 bases. With V trimmed by 0 bases and J by 0 bases, 13 bases remained unmatched. The CDR3 has 19 residues. CDR1 LNHNV and CDR2 YYDKDF come from the germline V gene (reference sequence). In DNA, the CDR3 is TGTGCCACCAGCAGAGAATTGATCCTCGCGGGAGGTAGCTCCTACGAGCAGTACTTC. The encoded protein is CATSRELILAGGSSYEQYF.

This chain joins TRBV6-4 and TRBJ1-4; D is undetermined. The CDR3 consists of 14 residues. Per germline, CDR1 MRHNA and CDR2 SNTAGT. V was pared by 6 bases and J by 0 bases, with 8 bases between. The CDR3 region is CASRLTATNEKLFF. The DNA of the CDR3 is TGTGCCAGCAGGTTGACTGCAACTAATGAAAAACTGTTTTTT.

This chain links TRBV7-2 with TRBJ2-5, with 10 bases fitting TRBD2. The CDR3 runs to 16 residues. With V trimmed by 5 bases and J by 7 bases, 13 bases remained unmatched. Germline CDR1 SGHTA, CDR2 FQGNSA. The CDR3 loop is CASSRSTGVAGGTQYF. DNA of the CDR3: TGTGCCAGCAGCCGTTCGACAGGGGTAGCGGGGGGGACCCAGTACTTC.

This rearrangement joins TRBV6-5 to TRBJ2-7; D possibly corresponds to TRBD1 (7 bases). V gave up 9 bases and J gave up 3 bases, with 15 bases separating them. The V gene's germline CDR1 is MNHEY and CDR2 SVGAGI. The CDR3 runs 13 residues. CDR3 DNA sequence: TGTGCCAGTCGCTCAGGGGGGATCTACGAGCAGTACTTC. This gives the protein CASRSGGIYEQYF.

The chain couples TRBV7-9 to TRBJ2-7; D perhaps matches TRBD2 (5 bases). CDR3 length: 15 residues. V shed 5 bases and J shed 3 bases, with 17 bases lying between them. Germline V gives CDR1 SEHNR, CDR2 FQNEAQ (reference sequence). Here the CDR3 reads CASSPEGATDYEQYF. The CDR3 region has the DNA TGTGCCAGCAGCCCAGAGGGAGCGACGGACTACGAGCAGTACTTC.

The chain links TRBV30 to TRBJ2-7; no clear D. Trimming took 4 bases from V and 5 from J, leaving 9 bases between them. The CDR3 is 11 amino acids. In germline, CDR1 is GTSNPN, CDR2 SVGIG (reference sequence). CDR3 loop: CAWMERDEQYF. In nucleotides, the CDR3 is TGTGCCTGGATGGAACGGGACGAGCAGTACTTC.

In its sample, this clone was seen once. This chain links TRBV2 with TRBJ2-5, with 7 nucleotides matching TRBD1. With V trimmed by 6 bases and J by 5 bases, 12 bases remained unmatched. CDR1 is SNHLY, CDR2 FYNNEI, per germline. The CDR3 consists of 15 residues. Here the CDR3 reads CASSVNRGPGETQYF. The CDR3 bases are TGTGCCAGCAGCGTCAACAGGGGTCCGGGGGAGACCCAGTACTTC.

This chain uses TRBV5-6 with TRBJ2-1; maybe TRBD1 (5 bases). The ends were cut back, 2 bases at V and 7 bases at J, with 10 bases in the middle. This CDR3 contains 13 residues. The germline V gene has CDR1 SGHDT and CDR2 YYEEEE. The CDR3 spells CASSLGAWNEQFF. In nucleotides, the CDR3 is TGTGCCAGCAGCTTAGGGGCTTGGAATGAGCAGTTCTTC. Together with reference TRBV5-6 and TRBJ2-1, the CDR3 gives the full variable domain: DAGVTQSPTHLIKTRGQQVTLRCSPKSGHDTVSWYQQALGQGPQFIFQYYEEEERQRGNFPDRFSGHQFPNYSSELNVNALLLGDSALYLCASSLGAWNEQFFGPGTRLTVL.

The chain recombines TRBV7-9 with TRBJ2-3; 7 nucleotides line up with TRBD1. Germline CDR1 is SEHNR and CDR2 is FQNEAQ (reference sequence). Losses at the gene ends were 2 bases for V and 2 bases for J; bases not matched to a gene: 4. CDR3 length: 15 amino acids. The CDR3 sequence is CASSLNRGSTDTQYF. As DNA, the CDR3 is TGTGCCAGCAGCTTAAACAGGGGTTCCACAGATACGCAGTATTTT.

This clone has a single count. This chain joins TRBV12-3 or TRBV12-4 and TRBJ2-7, with 7 bases lining up with TRBD1. With V trimmed by 5 bases and J by 5 bases, 6 bases remained unmatched. CDR3 length: 13 residues. This CDR3 is CASSRDRRDEQYF. CDR3 bases: TGTGCCAGCAGTCGGGACAGACGTGACGAGCAGTACTTC.

This rearrangement joins TRBV6-5 to TRBJ2-3; 10 bases are a match to TRBD2. This CDR3 is built from 15 residues. V lost 10 bases and J lost 0; bases outside the gene matches: 7. CDR1 MNHEY and CDR2 SVGAGI come from the germline V gene. The CDR3 DNA reads as TGTGCCAACATAGCGGGGGGTCTGAGCACAGATACGCAGTATTTT. This codes for CANIAGGLSTDTQYF.

V and J are TRBV13 and TRBJ2-1; D ambiguous. The CDR3 extends over 11 amino acids. In germline, CDR1 is PRHDT, CDR2 FYEKMQ (reference sequence). Trimming took 2 bases from V and 10 from J, leaving 6 bases between them. The CDR3 loop is CASSLNSEQFF. CDR3 DNA sequence: TGTGCCAGCAGCTTAAACTCGGAGCAGTTCTTC. The whole variable domain, filled in from reference TRBV13 and TRBJ2-1, reads AAGVIQSPRHLIKEKRETATLKCYPIPRHDTVYWYQQGPGQDPQFLISFYEKMQSDKGSIPDRFSAQQFSDYHSELNMSSLELGDSALYFCASSLNSEQFFGPGTRLTVL.

The genes are TRBV11-2 and TRBJ2-5, with D possibly TRBD2 on 6 matching bases. The germline V gene has CDR1 SGHAT and CDR2 FQNNGV. The CDR3 contains 13 residues. Trimming took off 3 bases at V and 5 bases at J, with 10 bases between the two ends. Written as DNA, the CDR3 is TGTGCCAGCAGCTTCCGGGGACTGGAGACCCAGTACTTC. Translated, it gives CASSFRGLETQYF. Together with reference TRBV11-2 and TRBJ2-5, the CDR3 gives the full variable domain: EAGVAQSPRYKIIEKRQSVAFWCNPISGHATLYWYQQILGQGPKLLIQFQNNGVVDDSQLPKDRFSAERLKGVDSTLKIQPAKLEDSAVYLCASSFRGLETQYFGPGTRLLVL.